This T cell receptor beta chain was found in a study of CD8 T cells in ankylosing spondylitis. This clonotype was observed a handful of times. Its antigen remains unidentified. Study-level findings and limits: The clones that were linked to disease were reported to be significantly enriched in matched synovial fluid samples from ankylosing spondylitis patients. Seemingly characteristic of ankylosing spondylitis blood was a TCR beta motif consisting of about 8 highly homologous variants.

V gave up 4 bases and J gave up 0 bases, with 9 bases separating them. The CDR3 covers 14 residues. TCRdb passed the 5' RACE reads through MiXCR, listing each CDR3 protein once. The sample has hundreds of thousands of distinct CDR3 sequences, about 11% seen once. The chain has TRBV12-3 or TRBV12-4 and TRBJ2-5; no clear D gene. The TCR sequence derives from a male donor with ankylosing spondylitis. The sample taken for sequencing was blood, either unsorted or a sorted T cell fraction (not recorded which). CDR3 amino acids: CASSSLGYQETQYF. CDR3 DNA sequence: TGTGCCAGCAGTTCCCTCGGATACCAAGAGACCCAGTACTTC.